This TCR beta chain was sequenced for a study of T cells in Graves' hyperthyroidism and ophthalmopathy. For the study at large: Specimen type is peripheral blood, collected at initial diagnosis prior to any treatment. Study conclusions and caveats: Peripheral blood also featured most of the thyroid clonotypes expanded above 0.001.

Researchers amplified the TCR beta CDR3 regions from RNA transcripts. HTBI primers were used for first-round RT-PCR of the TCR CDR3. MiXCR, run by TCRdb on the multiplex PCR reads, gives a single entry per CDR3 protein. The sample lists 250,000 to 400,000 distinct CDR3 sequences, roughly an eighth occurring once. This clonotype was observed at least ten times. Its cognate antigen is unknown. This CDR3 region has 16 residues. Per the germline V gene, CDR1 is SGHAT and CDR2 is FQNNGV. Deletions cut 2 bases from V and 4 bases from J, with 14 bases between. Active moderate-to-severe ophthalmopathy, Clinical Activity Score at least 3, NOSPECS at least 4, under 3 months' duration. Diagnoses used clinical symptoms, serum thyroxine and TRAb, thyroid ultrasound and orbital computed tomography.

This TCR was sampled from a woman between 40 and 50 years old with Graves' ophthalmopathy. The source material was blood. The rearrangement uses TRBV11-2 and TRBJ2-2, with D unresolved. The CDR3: CASSLLTRTGTGELFF. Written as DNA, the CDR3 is TGTGCCAGCAGCTTACTTACTCGCACGGGCACCGGGGAGCTGTTTTTT.